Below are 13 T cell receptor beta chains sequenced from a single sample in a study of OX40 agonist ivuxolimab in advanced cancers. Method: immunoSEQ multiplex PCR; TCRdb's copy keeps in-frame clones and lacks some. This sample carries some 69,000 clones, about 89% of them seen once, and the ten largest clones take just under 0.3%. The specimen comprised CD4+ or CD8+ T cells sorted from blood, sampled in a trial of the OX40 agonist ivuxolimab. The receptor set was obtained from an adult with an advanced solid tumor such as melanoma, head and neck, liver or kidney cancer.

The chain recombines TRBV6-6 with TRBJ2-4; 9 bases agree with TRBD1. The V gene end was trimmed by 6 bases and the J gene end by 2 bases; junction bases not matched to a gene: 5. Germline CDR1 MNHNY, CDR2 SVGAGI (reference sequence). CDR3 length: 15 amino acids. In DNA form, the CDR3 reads TGTGCCAGCAGGGGGACAGGGATGACCAAAAACATTCAGTACTTC. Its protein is CASRGTGMTKNIQYF.

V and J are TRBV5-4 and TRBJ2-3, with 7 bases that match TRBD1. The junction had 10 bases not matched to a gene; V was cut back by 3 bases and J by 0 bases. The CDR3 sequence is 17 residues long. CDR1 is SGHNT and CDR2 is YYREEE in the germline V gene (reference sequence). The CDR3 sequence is CASSSTQGYPSTDTQYF. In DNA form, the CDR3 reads TGTGCCAGCAGCTCGACACAGGGGTACCCCAGCACAGATACGCAGTATTTT.

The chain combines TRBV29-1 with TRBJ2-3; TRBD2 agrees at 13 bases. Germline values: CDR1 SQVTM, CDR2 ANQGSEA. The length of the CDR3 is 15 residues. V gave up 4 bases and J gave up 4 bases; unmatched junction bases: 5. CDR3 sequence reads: CSVGGTSGNADTQYF. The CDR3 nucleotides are TGCAGCGTTGGAGGGACTAGCGGGAATGCAGATACGCAGTATTTT.

CDR3: CASSSLAGGPLYEQYF. The CDR3 DNA reads as TGTGCCAGCAGTTCCCTAGCGGGAGGGCCTCTGTACGAGCAGTACTTC. The rearrangement links TRBV27 to TRBJ2-7; 12 bases match TRBD2. Germline V gives CDR1 MNHEY, CDR2 SMNVEV (reference sequence). This CDR3 has 16 amino acids. Trimming took 4 bases from V and 4 from J; bases not matched to a gene: 8.

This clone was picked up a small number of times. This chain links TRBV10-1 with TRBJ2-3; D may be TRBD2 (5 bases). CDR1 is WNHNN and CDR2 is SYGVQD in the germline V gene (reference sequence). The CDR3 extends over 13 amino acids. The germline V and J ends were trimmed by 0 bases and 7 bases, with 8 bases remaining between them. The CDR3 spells CASSESSANTQYF. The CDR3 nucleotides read TGCGCCAGCAGTGAGTCTAGCGCCAATACGCAGTATTTT.

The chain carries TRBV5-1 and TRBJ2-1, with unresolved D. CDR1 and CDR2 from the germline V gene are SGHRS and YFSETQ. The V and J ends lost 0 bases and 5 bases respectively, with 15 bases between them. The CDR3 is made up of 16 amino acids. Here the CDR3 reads CASSLDPVSANNEQFF. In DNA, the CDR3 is TGCGCCAGCAGCTTGGATCCGGTGTCAGCTAACAATGAGCAGTTCTTC.

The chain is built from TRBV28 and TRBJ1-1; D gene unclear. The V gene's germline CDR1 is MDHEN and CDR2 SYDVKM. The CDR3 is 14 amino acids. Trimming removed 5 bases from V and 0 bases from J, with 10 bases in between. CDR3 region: CASSPGRMNTEAFF. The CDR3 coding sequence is TGTGCCAGCAGTCCTGGGCGCATGAACACTGAAGCTTTCTTT.

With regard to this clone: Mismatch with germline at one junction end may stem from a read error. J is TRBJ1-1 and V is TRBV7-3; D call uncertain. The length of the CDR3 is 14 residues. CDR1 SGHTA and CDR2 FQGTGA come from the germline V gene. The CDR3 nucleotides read TGTGCCAACAGCTTCGGCAGACCTAACACTGAAGCTTTCTTT. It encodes CANSFGRPNTEAFF.

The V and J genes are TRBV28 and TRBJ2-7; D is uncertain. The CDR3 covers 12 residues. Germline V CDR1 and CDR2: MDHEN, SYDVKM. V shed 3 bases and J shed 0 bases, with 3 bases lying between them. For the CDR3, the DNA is TGTGCCAGCAGTTTTACCTCCTACGAGCAGTACTTC. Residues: CASSFTSYEQYF. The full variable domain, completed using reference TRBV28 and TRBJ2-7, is DVKVTQSSRYLVKRTGEKVFLECVQDMDHENMFWYRQDPGLGLRLIYFSYDVKMKEKGDIPEGYSVSREKKERFSLILESASTNQTSMYLCASSFTSYEQYFGPGTRLTVT.

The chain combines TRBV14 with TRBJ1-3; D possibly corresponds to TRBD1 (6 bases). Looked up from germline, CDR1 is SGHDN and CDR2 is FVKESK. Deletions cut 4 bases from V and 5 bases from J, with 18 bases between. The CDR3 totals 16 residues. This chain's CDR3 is CASSPILGAPRNTIYF. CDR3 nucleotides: TGTGCCAGCAGCCCGATTCTGGGGGCGCCAAGAAACACCATATATTTT.

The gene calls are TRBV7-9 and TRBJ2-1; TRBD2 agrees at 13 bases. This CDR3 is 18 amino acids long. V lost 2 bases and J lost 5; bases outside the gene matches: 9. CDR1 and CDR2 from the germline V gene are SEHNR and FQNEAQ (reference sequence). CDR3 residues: CASSLPPRLAGGHNEQFF. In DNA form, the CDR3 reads TGTGCCAGCAGCTTACCTCCCAGACTAGCGGGAGGCCACAATGAGCAGTTCTTC.

The CDR3: CASSSGLVQFF. CDR3 in DNA: TGTGCCAGCAGCTCGGGACTCGTGCAGTTCTTC. The V gene is TRBV7-2, the J gene TRBJ2-1; TRBD2 is a possible D gene (6 bases). The CDR3 loop spans 11 amino acids. V lost 4 bases and J lost 12, with 10 bases in between. Germline V gene lookup returns CDR1 SGHTA and CDR2 FQGNSA.

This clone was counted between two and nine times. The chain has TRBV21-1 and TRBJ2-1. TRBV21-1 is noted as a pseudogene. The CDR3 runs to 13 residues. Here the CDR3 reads CASRARPYNEQFF. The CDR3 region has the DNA TGTGCCAGCAGGGCCCGACCCTACAATGAGCAGTTCTTC.